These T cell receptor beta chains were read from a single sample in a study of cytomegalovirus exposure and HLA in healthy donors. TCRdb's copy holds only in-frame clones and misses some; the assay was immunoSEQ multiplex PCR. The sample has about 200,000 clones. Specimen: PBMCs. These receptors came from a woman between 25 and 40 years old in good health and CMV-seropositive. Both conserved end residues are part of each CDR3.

CASSLVSGGHYEQYF,TRBV7-9
CASSFRGYEQYF,TRBV5-6
CASSRSTGGTEAFF,TRBV7-9
CASGGQGAYNEQFF,TRBV28
CASRRTVYEQYF,TRBV6-6
CASRLTGPDTQYF,TRBV5-5
CATSRGSSPTDTQYF,TRBV15
CASSGSPGVAETQYF,TRBV6-1
CASSWPGDTQYF,TRBV27
CASSFDSSYGYTF,TRBV5-1
CAISEVQARNTGELFF,TRBV10-3
CASSRRTGAYEQYF,TRBV28
CASGTSGSWDEQFF,TRBV6-6
CASSPGGAPSYGYTF,TRBV18